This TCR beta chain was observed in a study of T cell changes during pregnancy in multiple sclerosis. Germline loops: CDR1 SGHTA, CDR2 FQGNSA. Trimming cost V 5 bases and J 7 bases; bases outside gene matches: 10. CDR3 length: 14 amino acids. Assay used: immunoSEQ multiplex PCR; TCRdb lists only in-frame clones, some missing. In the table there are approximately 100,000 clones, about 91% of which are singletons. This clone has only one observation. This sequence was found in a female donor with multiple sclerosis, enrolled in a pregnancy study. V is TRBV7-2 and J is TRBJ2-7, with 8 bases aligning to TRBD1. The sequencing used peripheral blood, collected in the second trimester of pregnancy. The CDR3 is CASSPLDRVGEQYF. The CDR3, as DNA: TGTGCCAGCAGCCCCCTGGACAGGGTGGGGGAGCAGTACTTC. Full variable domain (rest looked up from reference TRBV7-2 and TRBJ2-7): GAGVSQSPSNKVTEKGKDVELRCDPISGHTALYWYRQSLGQGLEFLIYFQGNSAPDKSGLPSDRFSAERTGGSVSTLTIQRTQQEDSAVYLCASSPLDRVGEQYFGPGTRLTVT.